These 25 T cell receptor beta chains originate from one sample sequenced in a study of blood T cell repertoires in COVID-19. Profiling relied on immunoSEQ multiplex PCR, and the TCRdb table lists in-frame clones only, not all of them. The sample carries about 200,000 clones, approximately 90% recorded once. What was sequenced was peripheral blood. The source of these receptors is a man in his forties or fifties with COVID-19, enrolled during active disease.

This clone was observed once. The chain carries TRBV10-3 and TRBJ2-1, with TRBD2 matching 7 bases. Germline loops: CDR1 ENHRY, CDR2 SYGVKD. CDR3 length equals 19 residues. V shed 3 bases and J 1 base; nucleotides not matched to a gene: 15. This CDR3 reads CAISDASGRREWSYNEQFF. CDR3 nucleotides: TGTGCCATCAGTGATGCTAGCGGCCGACGAGAATGGTCCTACAATGAGCAGTTCTTC.

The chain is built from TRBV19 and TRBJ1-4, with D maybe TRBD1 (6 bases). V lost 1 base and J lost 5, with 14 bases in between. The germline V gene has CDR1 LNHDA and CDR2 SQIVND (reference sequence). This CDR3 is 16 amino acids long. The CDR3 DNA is TGTGCCAGTAGTATAGGGAGGACAGTCGTGAATGAAAAACTGTTTTTT. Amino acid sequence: CASSIGRTVVNEKLFF.

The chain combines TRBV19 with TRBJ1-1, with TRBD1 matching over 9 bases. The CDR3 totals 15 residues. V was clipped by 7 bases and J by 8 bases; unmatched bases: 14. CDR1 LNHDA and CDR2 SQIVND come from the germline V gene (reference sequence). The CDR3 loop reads CASNRGQGTPKEAFF. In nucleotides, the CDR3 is TGTGCCAGTAACCGCGGACAGGGGACCCCCAAGGAAGCTTTCTTT.

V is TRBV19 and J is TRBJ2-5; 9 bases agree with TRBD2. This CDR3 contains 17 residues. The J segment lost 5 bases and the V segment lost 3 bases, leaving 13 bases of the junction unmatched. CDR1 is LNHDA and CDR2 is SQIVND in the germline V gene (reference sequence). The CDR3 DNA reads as TGTGCCAGTAGTATCAGTCGTGGCGGGAGGGCGAGGGAGACCCAGTACTTC. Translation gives CASSISRGGRARETQYF.

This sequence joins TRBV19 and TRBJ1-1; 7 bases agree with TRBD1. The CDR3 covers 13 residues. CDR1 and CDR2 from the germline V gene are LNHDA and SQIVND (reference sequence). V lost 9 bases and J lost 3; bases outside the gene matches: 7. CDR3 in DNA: TGTGCCAGCCAAACAGGGGCATACACTGAAGCTTTCTTT. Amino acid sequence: CASQTGAYTEAFF.

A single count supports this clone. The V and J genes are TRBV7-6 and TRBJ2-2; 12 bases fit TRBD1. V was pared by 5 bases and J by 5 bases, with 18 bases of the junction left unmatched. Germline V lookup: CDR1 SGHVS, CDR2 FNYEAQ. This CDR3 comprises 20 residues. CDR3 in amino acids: CASSVPGQGAPITGTGELFF. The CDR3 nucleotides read TGTGCCAGCAGCGTACCGGGACAGGGGGCCCCGATAACGGGGACCGGGGAGCTGTTTTTT.

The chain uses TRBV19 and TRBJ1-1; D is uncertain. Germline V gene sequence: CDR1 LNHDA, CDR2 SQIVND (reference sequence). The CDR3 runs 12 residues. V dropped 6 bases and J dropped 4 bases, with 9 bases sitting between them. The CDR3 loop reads CASSATGTEAFF. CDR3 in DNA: TGTGCCAGTAGCGCGACGGGCACTGAAGCTTTCTTT.

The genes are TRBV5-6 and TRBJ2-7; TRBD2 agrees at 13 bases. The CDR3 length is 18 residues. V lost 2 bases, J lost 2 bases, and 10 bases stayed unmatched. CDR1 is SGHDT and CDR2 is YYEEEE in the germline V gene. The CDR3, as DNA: TGTGCCAGCAGCTTTTTTGGGACTAGCGGGGCTCTAACCTACGAGCAGTACTTC. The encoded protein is CASSFFGTSGALTYEQYF.

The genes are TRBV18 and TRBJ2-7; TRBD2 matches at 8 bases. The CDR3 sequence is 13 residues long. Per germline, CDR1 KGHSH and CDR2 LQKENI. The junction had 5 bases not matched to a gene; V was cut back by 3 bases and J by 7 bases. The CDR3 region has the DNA TGTGCCAGCTCACCGGGACTAGACAATGAGCAGTACTTC. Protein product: CASSPGLDNEQYF.

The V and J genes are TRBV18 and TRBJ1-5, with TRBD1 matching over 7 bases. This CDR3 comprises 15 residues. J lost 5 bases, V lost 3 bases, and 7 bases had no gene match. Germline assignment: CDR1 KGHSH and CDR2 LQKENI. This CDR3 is CASSPSQGTHQPQHF. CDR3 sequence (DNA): TGTGCCAGCTCACCCTCACAGGGGACCCATCAGCCCCAGCATTTT.

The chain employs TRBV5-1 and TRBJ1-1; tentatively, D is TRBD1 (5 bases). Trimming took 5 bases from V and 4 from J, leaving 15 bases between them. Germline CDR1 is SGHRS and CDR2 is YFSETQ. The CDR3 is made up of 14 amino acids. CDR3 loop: CASSLSAGGTEAFF. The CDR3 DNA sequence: TGCGCCAGCAGTCTAAGCGCGGGGGGCACTGAAGCTTTCTTT.

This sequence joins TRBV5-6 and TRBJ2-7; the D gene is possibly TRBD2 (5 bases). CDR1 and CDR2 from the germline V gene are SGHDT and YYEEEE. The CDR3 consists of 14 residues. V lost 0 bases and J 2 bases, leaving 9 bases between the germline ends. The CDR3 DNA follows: TGTGCCAGCAGCTTGGTAACTAGAGCCTACGAGCAGTACTTC. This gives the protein CASSLVTRAYEQYF.

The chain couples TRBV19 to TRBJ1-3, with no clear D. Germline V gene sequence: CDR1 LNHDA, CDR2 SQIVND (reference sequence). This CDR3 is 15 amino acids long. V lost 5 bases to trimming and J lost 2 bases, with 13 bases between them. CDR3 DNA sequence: TGTGCCAGTAGTTCTCCGGCGGGGACTGGAAACACCATATATTTT. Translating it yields CASSSPAGTGNTIYF.

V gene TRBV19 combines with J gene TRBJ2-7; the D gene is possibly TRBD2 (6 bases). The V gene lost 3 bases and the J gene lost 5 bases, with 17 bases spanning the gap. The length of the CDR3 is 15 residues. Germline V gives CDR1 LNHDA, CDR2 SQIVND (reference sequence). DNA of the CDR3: TGTGCCAGTAGTATCGGGCGGGATTGGACCCACGAGCAGTACTTC. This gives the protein CASSIGRDWTHEQYF.

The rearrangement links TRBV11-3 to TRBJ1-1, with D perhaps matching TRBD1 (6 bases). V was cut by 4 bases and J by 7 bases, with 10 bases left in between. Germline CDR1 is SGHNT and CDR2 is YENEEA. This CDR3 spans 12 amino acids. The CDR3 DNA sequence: TGTGCCAGCAGCTCTACAGGGCGTGAAGCTTTCTTT. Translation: CASSSTGREAFF.

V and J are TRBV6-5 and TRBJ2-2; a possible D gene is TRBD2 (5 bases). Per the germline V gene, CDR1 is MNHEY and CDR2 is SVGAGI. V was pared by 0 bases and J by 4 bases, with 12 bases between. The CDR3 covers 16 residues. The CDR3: CASSYSDGISTGELFF. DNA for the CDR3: TGTGCCAGCAGTTACTCGGACGGGATTAGCACCGGGGAGCTGTTTTTT.

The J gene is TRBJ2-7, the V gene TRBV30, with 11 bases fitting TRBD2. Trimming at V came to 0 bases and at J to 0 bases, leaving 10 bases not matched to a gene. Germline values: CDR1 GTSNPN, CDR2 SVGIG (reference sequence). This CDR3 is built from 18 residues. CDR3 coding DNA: TGTGCCTGGAGTGTCGGGGCTAGCGGGAGGAAATACTCCTACGAGCAGTACTTC. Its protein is CAWSVGASGRKYSYEQYF.

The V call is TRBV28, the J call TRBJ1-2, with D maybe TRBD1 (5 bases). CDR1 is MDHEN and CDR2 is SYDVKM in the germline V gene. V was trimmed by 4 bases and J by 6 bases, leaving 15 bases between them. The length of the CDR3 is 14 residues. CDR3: CASSSTPGRDGYTF. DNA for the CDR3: TGTGCCAGCAGTTCCACACCGGGCAGGGATGGCTACACCTTC.

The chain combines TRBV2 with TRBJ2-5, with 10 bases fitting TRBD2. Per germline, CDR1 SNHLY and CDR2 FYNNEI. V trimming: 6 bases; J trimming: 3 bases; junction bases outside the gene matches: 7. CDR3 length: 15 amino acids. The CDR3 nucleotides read TGTGCCAGCAGCGTAAGCGGGAGGGCCGAAGAGACCCAGTACTTC. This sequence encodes CASSVSGRAEETQYF.

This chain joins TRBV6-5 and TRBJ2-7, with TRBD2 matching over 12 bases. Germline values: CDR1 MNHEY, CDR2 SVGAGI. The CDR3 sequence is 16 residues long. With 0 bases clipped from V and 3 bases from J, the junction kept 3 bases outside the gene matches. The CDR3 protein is CASSYSAGLAGYEQYF. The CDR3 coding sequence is TGTGCCAGCAGTTACTCGGCGGGACTAGCGGGCTACGAGCAGTACTTC.

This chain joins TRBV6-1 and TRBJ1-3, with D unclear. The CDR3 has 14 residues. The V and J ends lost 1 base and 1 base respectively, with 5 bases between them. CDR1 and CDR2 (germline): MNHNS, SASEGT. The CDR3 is CASSEVRSGNTIYF. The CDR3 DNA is TGTGCCAGCAGTGAAGTTCGTTCTGGAAACACCATATATTTT.

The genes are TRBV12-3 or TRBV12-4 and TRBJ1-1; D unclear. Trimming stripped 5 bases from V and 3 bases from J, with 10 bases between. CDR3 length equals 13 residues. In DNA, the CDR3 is TGTGCCAGCAGTCAGTTGAGGGACACTGAAGCTTTCTTT. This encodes CASSQLRDTEAFF.

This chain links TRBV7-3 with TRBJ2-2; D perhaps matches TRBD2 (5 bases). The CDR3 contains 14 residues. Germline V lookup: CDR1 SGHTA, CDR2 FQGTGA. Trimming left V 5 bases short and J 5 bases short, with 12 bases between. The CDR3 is CASSPPGGTGELFF. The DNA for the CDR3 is TGTGCCAGCAGCCCCCCAGGAGGAACCGGGGAGCTGTTTTTT. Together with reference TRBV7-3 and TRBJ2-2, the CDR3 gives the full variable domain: GAGVSQTPSNKVTEKGKYVELRCDPISGHTALYWYRQSLGQGPEFLIYFQGTGAADDSGLPNDRFFAVRPEGSVSTLKIQRTERGDSAVYLCASSPPGGTGELFFGEGSRLTVL.

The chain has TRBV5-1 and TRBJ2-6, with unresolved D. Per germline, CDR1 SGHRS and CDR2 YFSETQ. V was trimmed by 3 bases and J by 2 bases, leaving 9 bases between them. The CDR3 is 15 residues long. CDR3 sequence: CASSSLDAGANVLTF. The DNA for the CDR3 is TGCGCCAGCAGCTCCCTAGATGCTGGGGCCAACGTCCTGACTTTC.

In DNA form, the CDR3 reads TGCGCCAGCACAGGAGGAGGGAACAATGAGCAGTTCTTC. Amino acids: CASTGGGNNEQFF. This chain joins TRBV10-2 and TRBJ2-1; D perhaps matches TRBD2 (6 bases). The length of the CDR3 is 13 residues. Germline assignment: CDR1 WSHSY and CDR2 SAAADI. V was cut by 7 bases and J by 5 bases, with 12 bases left in between.